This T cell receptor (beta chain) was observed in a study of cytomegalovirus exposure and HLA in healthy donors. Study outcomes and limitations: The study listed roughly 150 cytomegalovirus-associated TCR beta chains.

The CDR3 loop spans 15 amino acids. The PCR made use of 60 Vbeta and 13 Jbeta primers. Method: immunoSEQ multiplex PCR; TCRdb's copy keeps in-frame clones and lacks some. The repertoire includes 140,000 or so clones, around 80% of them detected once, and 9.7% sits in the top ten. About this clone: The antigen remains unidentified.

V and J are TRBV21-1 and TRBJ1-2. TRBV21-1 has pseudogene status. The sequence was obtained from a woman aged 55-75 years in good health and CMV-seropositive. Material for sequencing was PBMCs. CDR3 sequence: CASSGGGSGNYGYTF. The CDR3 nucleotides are TGTGCCAGCAGTGGGGGAGGGTCCGGGAACTATGGCTACACCTTC.